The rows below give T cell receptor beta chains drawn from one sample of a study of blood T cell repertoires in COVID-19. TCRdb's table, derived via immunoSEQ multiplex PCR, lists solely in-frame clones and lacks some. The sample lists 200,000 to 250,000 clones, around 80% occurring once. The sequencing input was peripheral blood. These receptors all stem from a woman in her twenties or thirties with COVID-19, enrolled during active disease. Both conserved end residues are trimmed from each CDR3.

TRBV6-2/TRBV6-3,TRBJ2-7,ASSYREGEQY
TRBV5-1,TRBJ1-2,ASSVALLSNYGYT
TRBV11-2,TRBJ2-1,ASSLGLTSGVYNEQF
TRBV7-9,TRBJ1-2,ASSDPVGPWGENYGYT
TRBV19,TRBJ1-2,ATRTGQGYT
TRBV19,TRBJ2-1,ASRVGSNANEQF
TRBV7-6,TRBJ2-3,ASSSSGRITDTQY
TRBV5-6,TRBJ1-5,ASSLGQYQPQH
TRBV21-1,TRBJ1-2,ASSANTGTGPDIEEDT
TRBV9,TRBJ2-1,ASSPLEIPYNEQF
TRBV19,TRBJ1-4,ASSSRDRDEKLF
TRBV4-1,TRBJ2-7,ASSPASDRVTYEQY
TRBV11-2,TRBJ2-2,ASSPSVAGELF
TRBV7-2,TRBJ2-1,ASSLGGGGYNEQF
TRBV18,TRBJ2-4,ASSPLPMDTQY
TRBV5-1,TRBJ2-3,ASSLRTGHTSTDTQY
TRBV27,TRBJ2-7,ASSLTVAQGSYEQY
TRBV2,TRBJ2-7,ASSDLGGAYEQY
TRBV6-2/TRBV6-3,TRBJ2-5,ASSQGLAGGSYQETQY
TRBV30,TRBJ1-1,AWSGGDTEAF
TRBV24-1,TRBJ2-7,ATSDSRQGANEQY
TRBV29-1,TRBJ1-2,SVGRENYGYT
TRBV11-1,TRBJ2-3,ASSPNRDLSTDTQY
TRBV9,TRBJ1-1,ASSVAGGNTEAF
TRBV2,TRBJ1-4,ASSRTGEVEKLF
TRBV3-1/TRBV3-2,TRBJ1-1,ASSPQGVGTEAF
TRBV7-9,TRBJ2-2,ASPGQNTGELF
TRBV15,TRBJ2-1,ATSREQGVYEQF
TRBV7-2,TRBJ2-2,ASSLVRRGEAGELF
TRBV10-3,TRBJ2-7,AIREGLAATYEQY
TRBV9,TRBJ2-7,ASSRDRGYEQY
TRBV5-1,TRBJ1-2,ASSPGNNYGYT
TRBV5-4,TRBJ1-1,ASTLGGVNTEAF
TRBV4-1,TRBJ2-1,ASIETIGTSGSSYNEQF
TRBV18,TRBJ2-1,ASSQSGGAYNEQF
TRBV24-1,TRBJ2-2,ATSDQTGEVTGELF
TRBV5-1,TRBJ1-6,ASSLNGQGGSPLH
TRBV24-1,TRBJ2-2,ATSEGDRGHPNTGELF
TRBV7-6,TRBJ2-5,ASSLGAGGGQETQY
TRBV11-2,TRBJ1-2,ASSLDGGTGGYGYT
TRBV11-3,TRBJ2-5,ASSLGLGRGAGETQY
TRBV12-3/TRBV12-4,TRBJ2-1,ASSFRLGDEQF
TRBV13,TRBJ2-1,ASSLDPGSYNEQF
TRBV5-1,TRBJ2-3,ASSLGEAGSTDTQY
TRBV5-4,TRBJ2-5,ASSLFQGGTPGTQY
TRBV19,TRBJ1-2,ASTPDRGPHPAYGYT
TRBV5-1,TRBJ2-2,ASSLNRANTGELF
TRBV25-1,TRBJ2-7,ASSALQGYEQY
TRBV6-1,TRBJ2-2,ASSEFAGSNTGELF
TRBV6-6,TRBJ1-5,ASSSTRQGEDQPQH